This entry is about one TCR beta chain. Its antigen is still unknown. The data are from a study of identical twins. Template switching created a universal primer site, and the cDNA included unique molecular identifiers. TCRdb reanalysed the 5' RACE reads using MiXCR and keeps one entry per CDR3 protein. The sample records about 530,000 distinct CDR3 sequences, 20% to 25% being singletons. Healthy Caucasians made up all donors. Germline V gene lookup returns CDR1 DFQATT and CDR2 SNEGSKA (reference sequence). J lost 1 base, V lost 4 bases, and 1 base had no gene match. This CDR3 is built from 14 residues. Broader study findings: The study reached conclusions through statistical analysis that was cross-sectional, not following the same donors. Whereas memory repertoires showed no such difference, abundant cord blood beta clonotypes carried fewer insertions.

The same sample was also used in a study of yellow fever vaccine responses in identical twins.

The clonotype comes from a woman aged 18-29 years in good health. The gene calls are TRBV20-1 and TRBJ2-5; 12 nucleotides align to TRBD2. Sequenced material: CD4+ T cells sorted from blood. DNA of the CDR3: TGCAGTGCTAAGGGACTAGCGGGCCAAGAGACCCAGTACTTC. This codes for CSAKGLAGQETQYF.